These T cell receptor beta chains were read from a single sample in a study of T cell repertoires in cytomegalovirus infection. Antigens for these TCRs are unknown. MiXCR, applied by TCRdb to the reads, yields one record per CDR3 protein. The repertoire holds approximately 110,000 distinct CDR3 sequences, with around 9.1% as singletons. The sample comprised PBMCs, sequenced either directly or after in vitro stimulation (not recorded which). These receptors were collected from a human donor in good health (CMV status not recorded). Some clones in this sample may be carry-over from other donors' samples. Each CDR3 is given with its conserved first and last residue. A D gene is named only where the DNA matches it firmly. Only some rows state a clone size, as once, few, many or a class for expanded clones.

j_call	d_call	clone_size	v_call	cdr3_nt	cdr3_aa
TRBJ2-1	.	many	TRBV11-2	TGTGCCAGCAGACCTCCCGGGACCAGCGGAAATGAGCAGTTCTTC	CASRPPGTSGNEQFF
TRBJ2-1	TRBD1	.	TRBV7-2	TGTGCCAGCAGGACAGGGGTTGCTTACAATGAGCAGTTCTTC	CASRTGVAYNEQFF
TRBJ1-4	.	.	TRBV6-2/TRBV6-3	TGTGCCAGCAGTTCCCCTTTCAGCGCAACTAATGAAAAACTGTTTTTT	CASSSPFSATNEKLFF
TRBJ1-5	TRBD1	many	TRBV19	TGTGCCAGTAGTGTGCAGGGGGCTGGCAATCAGCCCCAGCATTTT	CASSVQGAGNQPQHF
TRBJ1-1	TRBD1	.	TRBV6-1	TGTGCCAGCAGTGAACAGGGGGACACTGAAGCTTTCTTT	CASSEQGDTEAFF
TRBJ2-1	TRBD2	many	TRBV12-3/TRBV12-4	TGTGCCAGCAGTGTAGGGGGACTAGCGGACAATGAGCAGTTCTTC	CASSVGGLADNEQFF
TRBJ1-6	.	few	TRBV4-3	TGCGCCAGCAGCCAAGATTTCAATTCACCCCTCCACTTT	CASSQDFNSPLHF
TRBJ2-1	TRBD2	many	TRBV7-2	TGTGCCAGCAGCAACCTAGCGGGCGAGCAGTTCTTC	CASSNLAGEQFF
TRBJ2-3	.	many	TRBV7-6	TGTGCCAGCAGCAGCTCACAGGGTAGTTTTTGGACAGATACGCAGTATTTT	CASSSSQGSFWTDTQYF
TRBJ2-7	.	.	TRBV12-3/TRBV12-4	TGTGCCAGCAGTTCCACTTGGGCAGATGAGCAGTACTTC	CASSSTWADEQYF
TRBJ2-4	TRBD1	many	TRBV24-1	TGTGCCACCAGTGATTCCGGACAGGGAGGCAAAAACATTCAGTACTTC	CATSDSGQGGKNIQYF
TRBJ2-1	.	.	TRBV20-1	TGCAGTGCTAGGAAGAGATACAATGAGCAGTTCTTC	CSARKRYNEQFF
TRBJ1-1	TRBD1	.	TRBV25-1	TGTGCCAGCAGTGAATTTCCAGGGGGCTTGAACACTGAAGCTTTCTTT	CASSEFPGGLNTEAFF
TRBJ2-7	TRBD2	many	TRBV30	TGTGCCTGGAGCCAAGGACTAGCGGGCTACGAGCAGTACTTC	CAWSQGLAGYEQYF
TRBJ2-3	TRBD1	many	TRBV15	TGTGCCACCAGCGGAAGACAGGGGCCCACAGATACGCAGTATTTT	CATSGRQGPTDTQYF
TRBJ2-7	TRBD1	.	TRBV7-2	TGTGCCAGCAGCCATCGGACAGGGGTCTCCTACGAGCAGTACTTC	CASSHRTGVSYEQYF
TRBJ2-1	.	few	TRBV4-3	TGCGCCAGCAGCCCAAACTACAATGAGCAGTTCTTC	CASSPNYNEQFF
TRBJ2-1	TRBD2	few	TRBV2	TGTGCCAGCATCGACTCTCAGACTGGGGGGGGTCTCTACAATGAGCAGTTCTTC	CASIDSQTGGGLYNEQFF
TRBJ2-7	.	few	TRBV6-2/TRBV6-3	TGTGCCAGCATGGGCAGTCCCTCCTACGAGCAGTACTTC	CASMGSPSYEQYF
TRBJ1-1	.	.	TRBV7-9	TGTGCCAGCAGCTTAGTCACGGAGTCCGAGGTAGGGGGGAACACTGAAGCTTTCTTT	CASSLVTESEVGGNTEAFF
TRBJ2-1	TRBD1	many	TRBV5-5	TGTGCCAGCAGCCCGCTTTTGACAGGGACCCCGCGGGCGCGCAACTACAATGAGCAGTTCTTC	CASSPLLTGTPRARNYNEQFF
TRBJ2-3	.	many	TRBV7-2	TGTGCCAGCAGCTTAGATAGGGCGAGCACAGATACGCAGTATTTT	CASSLDRASTDTQYF